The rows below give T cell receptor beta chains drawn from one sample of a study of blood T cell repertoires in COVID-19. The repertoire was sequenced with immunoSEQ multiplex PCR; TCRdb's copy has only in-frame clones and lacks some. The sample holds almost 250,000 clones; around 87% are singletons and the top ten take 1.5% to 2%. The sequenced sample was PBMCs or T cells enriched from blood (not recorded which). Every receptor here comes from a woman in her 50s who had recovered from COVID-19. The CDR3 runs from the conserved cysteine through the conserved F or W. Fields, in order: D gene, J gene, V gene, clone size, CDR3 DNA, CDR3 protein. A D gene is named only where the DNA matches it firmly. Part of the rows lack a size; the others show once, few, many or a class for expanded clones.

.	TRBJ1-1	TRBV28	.	TGTGCCAGCAGTTTATTCGGTCGGGGGGAGAACACTGAAGCTTTCTTT	CASSLFGRGENTEAFF
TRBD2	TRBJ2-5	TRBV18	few	TGTGCCAGCTTCCCTTTCACGTCTAGCGGGGCTGCGGAGACCCAGTACTTC	CASFPFTSSGAAETQYF
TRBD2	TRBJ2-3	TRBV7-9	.	TGTGCCGGTGGACTAGGCACAGATACGCAGTATTTT	CAGGLGTDTQYF
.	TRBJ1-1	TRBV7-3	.	TGTGCCAGCAGCTCACAGAAGAACACTGAAGCTTTCTTT	CASSSQKNTEAFF
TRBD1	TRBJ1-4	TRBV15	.	TGTGCCACCAGCCCCGGGACAGGGGCCGAAAAACTGTTTTTT	CATSPGTGAEKLFF
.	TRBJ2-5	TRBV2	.	TGTGCCAGCAGCCAAGTCCAGTACCAAGAGACCCAGTACTTC	CASSQVQYQETQYF
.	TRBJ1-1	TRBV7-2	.	TGTGCCAGCAGCTTAGAAATAACCGGGGACACTGAAGCTTTCTTT	CASSLEITGDTEAFF
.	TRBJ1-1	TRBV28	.	TGTGCCAGCAGTTTCCGAGCTGAAGCTTTCTTT	CASSFRAEAFF
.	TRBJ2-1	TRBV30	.	TGTGCCTGGTTCAGTGTCAATGAGCAGTTCTTC	CAWFSVNEQFF
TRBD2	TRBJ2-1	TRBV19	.	TGTGCCAGTAGTAGCGGGAGGAATGAGCAGTTCTTC	CASSSGRNEQFF
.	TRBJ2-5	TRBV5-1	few	TGCGCCAGCAGCTTGGCACAAGAGACCCAGTACTTC	CASSLAQETQYF
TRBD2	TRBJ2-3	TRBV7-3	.	TGTGCCAGCAGCAGTAGCGGGACAGATACGCAGTATTTT	CASSSSGTDTQYF
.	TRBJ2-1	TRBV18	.	TGTGCCAGCTCACCAGGGGCATCCTACAATGAGCAGTTCTTC	CASSPGASYNEQFF
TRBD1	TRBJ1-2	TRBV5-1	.	TGCGCCAGCAGCCCCCGGACAGGGTACGGCTACACCTTC	CASSPRTGYGYTF
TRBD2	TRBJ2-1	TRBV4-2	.	TGTGCCAGCAGCCAAGTACTAGCGGGAGCGAATGAGCAGTTCTTC	CASSQVLAGANEQFF
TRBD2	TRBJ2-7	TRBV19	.	TGTGCCAGTAGTTTCCCTAGCGGAACGAACTACGAGCAGTACTTC	CASSFPSGTNYEQYF
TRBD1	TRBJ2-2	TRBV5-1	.	TGCGCCACCCAGGACAGGGCGGCCACCGGGGAGCTGTTTTTT	CATQDRAATGELFF
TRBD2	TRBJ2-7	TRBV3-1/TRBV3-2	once	TGTGCCAGCAGCCCGTTATTTCTAGCGGGAGGCACCTACGAGCAGTACTTC	CASSPLFLAGGTYEQYF
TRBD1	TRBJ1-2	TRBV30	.	TGTGCCTGGCGAAAGGGACAGGCAAACTATGGCTACACCTTC	CAWRKGQANYGYTF
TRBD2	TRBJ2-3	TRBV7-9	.	TGTGCCAGCAGCTTATTCGTACTAGCGGTAACAGATACGCAGTATTTT	CASSLFVLAVTDTQYF
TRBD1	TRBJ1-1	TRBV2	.	TGTGCCAGCAGGGACAGGGTCGGTGTGACTGAAGCTTTCTTT	CASRDRVGVTEAFF
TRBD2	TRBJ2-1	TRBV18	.	TGTGCCAGCTCACCACTAGTTAGCGGGATAATCGATGAGCAGTTCTTC	CASSPLVSGIIDEQFF
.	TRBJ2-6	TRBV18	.	TGTGCCAGCTCACCACTCGCGGCAACTGGGGCCAACGTCCTGACTTTC	CASSPLAATGANVLTF
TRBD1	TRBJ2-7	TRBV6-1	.	TGTGCCAGCAGTGAAGATTCGACAGGGTCTTTACGCGAGCAGTACTTC	CASSEDSTGSLREQYF
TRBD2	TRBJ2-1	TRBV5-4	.	TGTGCCACCTCACCAGAGGCGGGAGGCTACAATGAGCAGTTCTTC	CATSPEAGGYNEQFF
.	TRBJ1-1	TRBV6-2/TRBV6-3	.	TGTGCCAGCAGTCGAGGGCAGCAGAACACTGAAGCTTTCTTT	CASSRGQQNTEAFF
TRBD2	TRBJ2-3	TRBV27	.	TGTGCCAGCAAACTTTCGGGACTAGCGAACACAGATACGCAGTATTTT	CASKLSGLANTDTQYF
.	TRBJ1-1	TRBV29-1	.	TGCAGCGTTGTGCGGGGAATGAACACTGAAGCTTTCTTT	CSVVRGMNTEAFF
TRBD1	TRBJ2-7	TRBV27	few	TGTGCCAGCAGCCGGGGACAGGGGTCCTCCTACGAGCAGTACTTC	CASSRGQGSSYEQYF
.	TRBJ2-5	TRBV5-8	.	TGTGCCAGCAGCTTGGAGTGGGGGCAGCAAGAGACCCAGTACTTC	CASSLEWGQQETQYF
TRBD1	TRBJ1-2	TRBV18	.	TGTGCCAGCTCACCATACTCCGGGACAGCCTCTAACTATGGCTACACCTTC	CASSPYSGTASNYGYTF
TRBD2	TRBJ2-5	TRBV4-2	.	TGTGCCAGCAGCCAAGCTCTAGCGGGCCCGGTGAGGCAAGAGACCCAGTACTTC	CASSQALAGPVRQETQYF
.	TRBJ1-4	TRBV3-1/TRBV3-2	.	TGTGCCAGCAGCCAACTCACCGGGACAACTAATGAAAAACTGTTTTTT	CASSQLTGTTNEKLFF
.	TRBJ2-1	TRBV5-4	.	TGTGCCAGCAGGTCCATAGCGGAGCAGTTCTCGAATGAGCAGTTCTTC	CASRSIAEQFSNEQFF
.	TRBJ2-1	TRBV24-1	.	TGTGCCACCAGTGATTCAGGGAGGAATGAGCAGTTCTTC	CATSDSGRNEQFF
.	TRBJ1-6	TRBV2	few	TGTGCCAGCGGGGGATCGGGACACGCACCCAGCTCCTATAATTCACCCCTCCACTTT	CASGGSGHAPSSYNSPLHF
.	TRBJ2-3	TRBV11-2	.	TGTGCCAGCAGCTTAGAATCGGGGAATACGCAGTATTTT	CASSLESGNTQYF
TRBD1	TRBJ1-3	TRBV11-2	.	TGTGCCAGCAGCTTAGGGACAGGGGACGGAAACACCATATATTTT	CASSLGTGDGNTIYF
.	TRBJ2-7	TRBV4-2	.	TGTGCCAGCAGCCAAGGACCCGCCGCGGCGTACGGGCAGTACTTC	CASSQGPAAAYGQYF
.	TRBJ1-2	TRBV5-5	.	TGTGCCAGCAGCTTGGATGCGGGCAATAACTATGGCTACACCTTC	CASSLDAGNNYGYTF
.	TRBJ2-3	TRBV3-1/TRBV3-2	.	TGTGCCAGCAGCCTAGTAGATACGCAGTATTTT	CASSLVDTQYF
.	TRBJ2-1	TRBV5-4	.	TGTGCCAGCAGCTTCGGCGGGAAAACGTACAATGAGCAGTTCTTC	CASSFGGKTYNEQFF
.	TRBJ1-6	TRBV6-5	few	TGTGCCAGCAGTTCCCTACCGACAGCATCCAATTCACCCCTCCACTTT	CASSSLPTASNSPLHF
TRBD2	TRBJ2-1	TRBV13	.	TGTGCCAGCAGCTCGACTAGCGGGGATTACAATGAGCAGTTCTTC	CASSSTSGDYNEQFF
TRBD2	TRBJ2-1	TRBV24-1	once	TGTGCCACCAGTGATTTGCGCGGGAGGGAAGATGAGCAGTTCTTC	CATSDLRGREDEQFF
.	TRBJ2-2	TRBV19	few	TGTGCCAGTAGCAAAACAGGGTTAAGTACCGGGGAGCTGTTTTTT	CASSKTGLSTGELFF
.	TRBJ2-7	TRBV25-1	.	TGTGCCAGCAGTGCTGCAGGGGCTAAGTACGAGCAGTACTTC	CASSAAGAKYEQYF
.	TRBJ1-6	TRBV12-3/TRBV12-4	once	TGTGCCAGCTGGGCGAACGGAAATTCACCCCTCCACTTT	CASWANGNSPLHF
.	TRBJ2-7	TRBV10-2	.	TGCGCCAGCAGTGACGGACAGACCGACGAGCAGTACTTC	CASSDGQTDEQYF
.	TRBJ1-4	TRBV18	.	TGTGCCAGCTCACCAGCCGGAAGGGGAAATGAAAAACTGTTTTTT	CASSPAGRGNEKLFF
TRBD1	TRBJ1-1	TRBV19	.	TGTGCCAGTAGTACCCGGGACAGGAGTCCTTTTGAAGCTTTCTTT	CASSTRDRSPFEAFF
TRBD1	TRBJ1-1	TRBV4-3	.	TGCGCCAGCAGCCATAAACAGGGGGCGAACACTGAAGCTTTCTTT	CASSHKQGANTEAFF
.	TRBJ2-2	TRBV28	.	TGTGCCAGCATAGGTGGAAGTGAGGAAACCGGGGAGCTGTTTTTT	CASIGGSEETGELFF
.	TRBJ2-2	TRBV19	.	TGTGCCAGTGGAGAGGGCGCCCGGGAGCTGTTTTTT	CASGEGARELFF
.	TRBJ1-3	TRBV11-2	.	TGTGCCAGCAGCCAACAGATTGACACCATATATTTT	CASSQQIDTIYF
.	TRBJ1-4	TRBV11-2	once	TGTGCCAGCAGCTTCGGGGGGTACTGGCATAATGAAAAACTGTTTTTT	CASSFGGYWHNEKLFF
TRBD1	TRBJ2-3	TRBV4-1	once	TGCGCCAGCAGCCAGACCGGGACAGGGCGAGGAGATACGCAGTATTTT	CASSQTGTGRGDTQYF
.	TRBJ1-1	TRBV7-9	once	TGTGCCAGCAGCTTAGCGGGGAGGGTCACTGAAGCTTTCTTT	CASSLAGRVTEAFF
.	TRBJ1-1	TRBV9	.	TGTGCCAGCAGCGTAGAGGGGGACACTGAAGCTTTCTTT	CASSVEGDTEAFF
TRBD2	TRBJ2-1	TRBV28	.	TGTGCCAGCAGTTCATTCCTAGCGGGGGAGCAGTTCTTC	CASSSFLAGEQFF